These 25 T cell receptor beta chains were all obtained from the same sample, sequenced in a study of blood T cell repertoires in COVID-19. Using immunoSEQ multiplex PCR, the repertoire was profiled, and TCRdb retains in-frame clones only, with some absent. Among tens of thousands of clones, 82% were seen once, and the ten largest hold more than 9%. The specimen was peripheral blood. These receptors came from a man aged 55 to 69 with acute or convalescent COVID-19.

The chain couples TRBV5-6 to TRBJ1-6, with D possibly TRBD1 on 6 matching bases. The germline CDR1 and CDR2 sequences are SGHDT and YYEEEE. Deletions cut 4 bases from V and 7 bases from J, with 18 bases between. CDR3 size: 16 residues. For the CDR3, the DNA is TGTGCCAGCAGCCCTACGACAGGCGGGCGCAATTCACCCCTCCACTTT. This sequence encodes CASSPTTGGRNSPLHF. The complete variable domain, with remaining parts taken from reference TRBV5-6 and TRBJ1-6, reads DAGVTQSPTHLIKTRGQQVTLRCSPKSGHDTVSWYQQALGQGPQFIFQYYEEEERQRGNFPDRFSGHQFPNYSSELNVNALLLGDSALYLCASSPTTGGRNSPLHFGNGTRLTVT.

CDR3 region: CASSQDLGSVYNEQFF. As DNA, the CDR3 is TGTGCCAGCAGCCAAGATCTCGGAAGCGTTTACAATGAGCAGTTCTTC. The chain is built from TRBV14 and TRBJ2-1; D call uncertain. The CDR3 has 16 amino acids. V was trimmed by 0 bases and J by 4 bases, leaving 13 bases between them. CDR1 is SGHDN and CDR2 is FVKESK in the germline V gene. Full variable domain (outside the CDR3, taken from reference TRBV14 and TRBJ2-1): EAGVTQFPSHSVIEKGQTVTLRCDPISGHDNLYWYRRVMGKEIKFLLHFVKESKQDESGMPNNRFLAERTGGTYSTLKVQPAELEDSGVYFCASSQDLGSVYNEQFFGPGTRLTVL.

V gene TRBV19 combines with J gene TRBJ2-1, with D uncertain. Between the trimmed V and J ends, which lost 1 base and 6 bases, there was a span of 4 bases. From germline, CDR1 is LNHDA and CDR2 SQIVND (reference sequence). This CDR3 is built from 12 residues. The CDR3 DNA sequence: TGTGCCAGTAGTATAGCTATCAATGAGCAGTTCTTC. Protein sequence: CASSIAINEQFF.

This rearrangement joins TRBV6-5 to TRBJ1-1; tentatively, D is TRBD1 (5 bases). Germline values: CDR1 MNHEY, CDR2 SVGAGI. V lost 5 bases to trimming and J lost 1 base, with 14 bases between them. The length of the CDR3 is 15 residues. The chain's CDR3 is CASSIQPQGNTEAFF. The CDR3 DNA is TGTGCCAGCAGTATACAACCTCAGGGGAACACTGAAGCTTTCTTT.

The sample holds one count of this clone. The J gene is TRBJ2-7, the V gene TRBV10-3; possibly TRBD1 for D (6 bases). Trimming took off 3 bases at V and 0 bases at J, with 12 bases between the two ends. Germline V gene sequence: CDR1 ENHRY, CDR2 SYGVKD. The CDR3 sequence is 15 residues long. The CDR3 coding sequence is TGTGCCATCAGTGACAGGGGTAAAAGCTCCTACGAGCAGTACTTC. Translated: CAISDRGKSSYEQYF.

This chain uses TRBV1 with TRBJ1-2; whether TRBD1, the table's D call, matches the DNA was not checked. TRBV1 is a listed pseudogene. The CDR3 covers 15 residues. In nucleotides, the CDR3 is TGCACCAGCACCCCCGGGGACATAGCTAACTATGGCTACACCTTC. Translated: CTSTPGDIANYGYTF.

The rearrangement uses TRBV7-2 and TRBJ2-2, with 11 bases aligning to TRBD2. In germline, CDR1 is SGHTA, CDR2 FQGNSA. This CDR3 has 16 amino acids. With V trimmed by 5 bases and J by 7 bases, 9 bases remained unmatched. CDR3: CASSLSGRASSGELFF. CDR3 in DNA: TGTGCCAGCAGCCTTAGCGGGAGGGCGTCGAGCGGGGAGCTGTTTTTT. Together with reference TRBV7-2 and TRBJ2-2, the CDR3 gives the full variable domain: GAGVSQSPSNKVTEKGKDVELRCDPISGHTALYWYRQSLGQGLEFLIYFQGNSAPDKSGLPSDRFSAERTGGSVSTLTIQRTQQEDSAVYLCASSLSGRASSGELFFGEGSRLTVL.

The V call is TRBV5-6, the J call TRBJ1-5; D is possibly TRBD1 (6 bases). CDR1 is SGHDT, CDR2 YYEEEE, per germline. V was clipped by 7 bases and J by 5 bases, with 16 bases between them. The CDR3 sequence is 14 residues long. The CDR3, as DNA: TGTGCCAGCGGAGTCAGGGGAGAATATCAGCCCCAGCATTTT. Translation: CASGVRGEYQPQHF.

The gene calls are TRBV9 and TRBJ1-6, with D uncertain. V lost 3 bases, J lost 10 bases, and 14 bases lay in between. The germline V gene has CDR1 SGDLS and CDR2 YYNGEE. The CDR3 has 14 amino acids. The CDR3 protein is CASSASGEESPLHF. The CDR3 DNA reads as TGTGCCAGCAGCGCGAGTGGGGAGGAGTCACCCCTCCACTTT.

V usage is TRBV10-1 and J usage is TRBJ2-1, with D perhaps TRBD1 (5 bases). V was pared by 4 bases and J by 2 bases, with 15 bases between. The CDR3 sequence is 16 residues long. Germline V lookup: CDR1 WNHNN, CDR2 SYGVQD (reference sequence). The CDR3 nucleotides are TGCGCCAGCAGTGGGACGGCAAGGGGAACCTACAATGAGCAGTTCTTC. Its translation is CASSGTARGTYNEQFF.

The V call is TRBV4-1, the J call TRBJ2-3; 8 positions match TRBD1. Trimming cost V 1 base and J 5 bases; bases outside gene matches: 5. The CDR3 contains 15 residues. Germline CDR1 MGHRA, CDR2 YSYEKL. In nucleotides, the CDR3 is TGCGCCAGCAGCCAAGCTGGGACAGGTGTAGATACGCAGTATTTT. It codes for CASSQAGTGVDTQYF.

The V call is TRBV12-5, the J call TRBJ2-1; D unresolved. The V and J ends lost 0 bases and 9 bases respectively, with 9 bases between them. The germline CDR1 and CDR2 sequences are LGHNT and FRNRAP. The CDR3 extends over 13 amino acids. The CDR3: CASGLVSNSEQFF. The CDR3 nucleotides read TGTGCTAGTGGTTTGGTTTCGAACAGTGAGCAGTTCTTC.

This chain connects TRBV6-5 to TRBJ2-3; 11 nucleotides match TRBD2. Germline lookup yields CDR1 MNHEY and CDR2 SVGAGI. V dropped 4 bases and J dropped 4; count of bases not matched to a gene: 1. The CDR3 runs to 14 residues. CDR3 nucleotides: TGTGCCAGCAGTTTTAGCGGGAGGGCAGATACGCAGTATTTT. Protein sequence: CASSFSGRADTQYF.

This chain joins TRBV7-2 and TRBJ1-2; no firm D call. Trimming took 1 base from V and 13 from J, leaving 16 bases between them. Per germline, CDR1 SGHTA and CDR2 FQGNSA. This CDR3 has 13 residues. CDR3 amino acids: CASSLVDVQDSTF. The CDR3 DNA sequence: TGTGCCAGCAGCTTAGTCGATGTCCAGGACTCCACCTTC.

This chain connects TRBV11-2 to TRBJ1-6; no reliable D call. Germline V gene sequence: CDR1 SGHAT, CDR2 FQNNGV. The CDR3 consists of 14 residues. Trimming cost V 0 bases and J 9 bases, with 9 bases left between them. Written as DNA, the CDR3 is TGTGCCAGCAGCTTAGAACCGAGAACTTCACCCCTCCACTTT. Translating it yields CASSLEPRTSPLHF.

The chain combines TRBV7-2 with TRBJ1-5; D not certain. V was shortened by 6 bases and J by 5 bases, with 8 bases between the two germline ends. This CDR3 spans 12 amino acids. The V gene's germline CDR1 is SGHTA and CDR2 FQGNSA. The CDR3 coding sequence is TGTGCCAGCAGTTACGCAGATCAGCCCCAGCATTTT. Encoded protein: CASSYADQPQHF.

This chain connects TRBV19 to TRBJ1-1; D unclear. Trimming took off 6 bases at V and 9 bases at J, with 20 bases between the two ends. Germline V gene data show CDR1 as LNHDA and CDR2 as SQIVND (reference sequence). This CDR3 spans 14 amino acids. The CDR3 DNA is TGTGCCAGTAGCATCTCTAGGGCGGGGAGTCAAGCTTTCTTT. This codes for CASSISRAGSQAFF.

This sequence joins TRBV12-3 or TRBV12-4 and TRBJ2-3; 8 bases fit TRBD1. V shed 7 bases and J 1 base; nucleotides not matched to a gene: 1. The CDR3 is 13 residues long. The CDR3 loop reads CASKTGGTDTQYF. CDR3 bases: TGTGCCAGCAAGACAGGGGGCACAGATACGCAGTATTTT.

The chain employs TRBV7-2 and TRBJ1-5; 7 bases fit TRBD1. The CDR3 covers 14 residues. Germline assignment: CDR1 SGHTA and CDR2 FQGNSA. Losses at the gene ends were 5 bases for V and 7 bases for J; bases not matched to a gene: 8. Here the CDR3 DNA reads TGTGCCAGCAGCCCGACAGGGCTATGGCAGCCCCAGCATTTT. The encoded protein is CASSPTGLWQPQHF.

V and J are TRBV9 and TRBJ2-2; 7 bases are a match to TRBD1. The CDR3 contains 17 residues. CDR1 is SGDLS, CDR2 YYNGEE, per germline. With V trimmed by 5 bases and J by 7 bases, 17 bases remained unmatched. The DNA of the CDR3 is TGTGCCAGCAGTTTTGGATCCTTACAGGGGAAGGTCGGGGAGCTGTTTTTT. Protein sequence: CASSFGSLQGKVGELFF.

This clone has only a few counts. At one of its ends the junction is not consistent with the germline gene, which may arise from a read error. This chain links TRBV5-1 with TRBJ1-4; D gene uncertain. The CDR3 has 14 residues. Per the germline V gene, CDR1 is SGHRS and CDR2 is YFSETQ. The CDR3 nucleotides read TGCGCCAGCAGTTTGGACGGTCGTAATGAAAAACTGTTTTTT. Amino acid sequence: CASSLDGRNEKLFF.

V is TRBV12-3 or TRBV12-4 and J is TRBJ1-5; TRBD1 matches 9 bases. The J segment lost 9 bases and the V segment lost 3 bases, leaving 3 bases of the junction unmatched. The CDR3 extends over 13 amino acids. In DNA form, the CDR3 reads TGTGCCAGCAGTTTCCCGGACAGGGGGCCCCAGCATTTT. As protein: CASSFPDRGPQHF.

The genes are TRBV5-8 and TRBJ2-1; tentative D call: TRBD1 (5 bases). V was clipped by 8 bases and J by 8 bases, with 20 bases between them. This CDR3 has 14 amino acids. Germline CDR1 reads SGHTS; CDR2 reads YDEGEE. CDR3 residues: CARKDTQYGDEQFF. Written as DNA, the CDR3 is TGTGCCAGGAAGGACACACAATACGGCGATGAGCAGTTCTTC.

The J gene is TRBJ1-1, the V gene TRBV5-5, with D uncertain. This CDR3 region has 15 residues. CDR1 and CDR2 (germline): SGHKS, YYEKEE (reference sequence). V lost 4 bases and J lost 4, with 17 bases in between. CDR3 protein: CASSRVGPGGTEAFF. The CDR3 nucleotides are TGTGCCAGCAGCAGAGTTGGGCCCGGAGGCACTGAAGCTTTCTTT. The full variable domain, completed using reference TRBV5-5 and TRBJ1-1, is DAGVTQSPTHLIKTRGQQVTLRCSPISGHKSVSWYQQVLGQGPQFIFQYYEKEERGRGNFPDRFSARQFPNYSSELNVNALLLGDSALYLCASSRVGPGGTEAFFGQGTRLTVV.

This clone has a handful of counts. The gene calls are TRBV11-2 and TRBJ1-3; D gene ambiguous. The CDR3 runs to 14 residues. Trimming pared 4 bases from V and 2 bases from J, leaving 9 bases between. Germline loops: CDR1 SGHAT, CDR2 FQNNGV. Here the CDR3 DNA reads TGTGCCAGCAGCTCACTCGGGGCTGGAAACACCATATATTTT. Translation: CASSSLGAGNTIYF.